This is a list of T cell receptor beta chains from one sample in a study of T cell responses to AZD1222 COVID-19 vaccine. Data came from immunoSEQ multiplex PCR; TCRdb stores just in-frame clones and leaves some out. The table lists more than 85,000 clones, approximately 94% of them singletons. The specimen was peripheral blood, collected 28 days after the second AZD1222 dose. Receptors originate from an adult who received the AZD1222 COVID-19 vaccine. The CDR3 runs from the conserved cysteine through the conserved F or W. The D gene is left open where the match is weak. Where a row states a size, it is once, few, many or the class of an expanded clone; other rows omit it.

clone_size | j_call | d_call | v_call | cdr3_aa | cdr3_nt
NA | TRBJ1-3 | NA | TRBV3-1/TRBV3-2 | CASSDSGSGSGNTIYF | TGTGCCAGCAGTGATAGTGGATCGGGATCTGGAAACACCATATATTTT
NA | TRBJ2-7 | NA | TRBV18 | CASSPRDRNTYEQYF | TGTGCCAGCTCACCAAGGGACCGGAACACCTACGAGCAGTACTTC
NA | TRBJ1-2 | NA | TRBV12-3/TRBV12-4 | CASRTLWDYGYTF | TGTGCCAGCAGGACCCTTTGGGACTATGGCTACACCTTC
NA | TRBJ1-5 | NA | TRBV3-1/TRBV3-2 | CASSGGGNQPQHF | TGTGCCAGCAGTGGGGGAGGCAATCAGCCCCAGCATTTT
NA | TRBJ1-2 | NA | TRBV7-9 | CASSLGTAIYGYTF | TGTGCCAGCAGCTTAGGGACAGCAATCTATGGCTACACCTTC
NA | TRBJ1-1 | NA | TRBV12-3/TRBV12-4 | CASSLGGITEAFF | TGTGCCAGCAGTTTAGGGGGGATAACTGAAGCTTTCTTT
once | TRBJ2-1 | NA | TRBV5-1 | CASSLDGSYNEQFF | TGCGCCAGCAGCTTGGACGGCAGCTACAATGAGCAGTTCTTC
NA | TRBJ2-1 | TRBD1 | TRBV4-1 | CASSPKDRGVGVLDEQFF | TGCGCCAGCAGCCCTAAGGACAGGGGCGTCGGTGTTCTGGATGAGCAGTTCTTC
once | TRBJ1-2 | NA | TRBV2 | CASSVGTDYGYTF | TGTGCCAGCAGTGTAGGGACGGACTATGGCTACACCTTC
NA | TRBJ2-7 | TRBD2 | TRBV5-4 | CASSPGTSGTYEQYF | TGTGCCAGCAGCCCCGGGACTAGCGGTACCTACGAGCAGTACTTC
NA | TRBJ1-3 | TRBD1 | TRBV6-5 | CASSHTTGSGNTIYF | TGTGCCAGCAGCCACACGACAGGGAGCGGAAACACCATATATTTT
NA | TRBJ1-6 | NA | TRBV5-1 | CASSLAGNLNSPLHF | TGCGCCAGCAGCTTGGCCGGGAATCTTAATTCACCCCTCCACTTT
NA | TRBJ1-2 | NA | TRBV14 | CASSQDSIRGSRGHF | TGTGCCAGCAGCCAAGACAGTATTAGGGGGAGCCGGGGCCACTTC
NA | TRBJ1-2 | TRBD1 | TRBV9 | CASSGTGGAGYTF | TGTGCCAGCTCCGGGACAGGGGGCGCGGGCTACACCTTC
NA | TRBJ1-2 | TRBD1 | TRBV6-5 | CASRLWGQGAGYTF | TGTGCCAGCAGACTTTGGGGACAGGGTGCCGGCTACACCTTC
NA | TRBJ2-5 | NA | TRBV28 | CASSFRDIGETQYF | TGTGCCAGCAGTTTCAGGGATATTGGGGAGACCCAGTACTTC
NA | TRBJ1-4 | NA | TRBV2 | CASTVRAVSTNEKLFF | TGTGCCAGCACTGTGAGGGCCGTTTCAACTAATGAAAAACTGTTTTTT
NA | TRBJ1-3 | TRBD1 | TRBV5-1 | CASSLGDRISGNTIYF | TGCGCCAGCAGCTTAGGGGACAGGATCTCTGGAAACACCATATATTTT
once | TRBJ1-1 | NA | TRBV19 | CASSGTGWTEAFF | TGTGCCAGTAGTGGGACGGGGTGGACTGAAGCTTTCTTT
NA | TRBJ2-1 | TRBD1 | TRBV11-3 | CASSEGAGWNEQFF | TGTGCCAGCAGCGAGGGGGCAGGGTGGAATGAGCAGTTCTTC
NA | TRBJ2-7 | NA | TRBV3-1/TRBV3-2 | CASSQAPRSYEQYF | TGTGCCAGCAGCCAAGCCCCCCGCTCCTACGAGCAGTACTTC
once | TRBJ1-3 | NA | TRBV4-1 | CASSTNSGNTIYF | TGCGCCAGCAGCACCAACTCTGGAAACACCATATATTTT